This T cell receptor (beta chain) was captured in a study of blood T cell repertoires in COVID-19. About the research overall: Samples of COVID-19 (acute and convalescent) were obtained from the United States, Italy and Spain.

Individuals drawn from 20 to 25 US areas were about 18 to 95 years old. Authors' data handling: Cell counts per sample came from amplifying reference gene primers. The assay was immunoSEQ multiplex PCR, and TCRdb's table has in-frame clones only and misses some. V, J and clone size are taken as reported in that table, and D and trimming were inferred from the DNA itself. The profile shows 200,000 or so clones, roughly 80% of them singletons. Material for sequencing was PBMCs or T cells enriched from blood (not recorded which). The clonotype comes from a man aged 35 to 55 who had recovered from COVID-19.

The CDR3 is CAWRRPGQGAGEQYF. CDR3 coding DNA: TGTGCCTGGAGACGACCGGGACAGGGGGCTGGCGAGCAGTACTTC. The V call is TRBV30, the J call TRBJ2-7, with TRBD1 identical over 12 bases. Germline V gene sequence: CDR1 GTSNPN, CDR2 SVGIG (reference sequence). V lost 3 bases, J lost 6 bases, and 9 bases stayed unmatched. This CDR3 region has 15 residues.